What follows are 32 T cell receptor beta chains derived from one specimen sequenced in a study of patients and donors after allogeneic stem cell transplantation. One entry per CDR3 protein results from TCRdb running MiXCR on the RT-PCR reads. The sample consists of hundreds of thousands of distinct CDR3 sequences, 16% of them appearing once. The specimen was blood, either unsorted or a sorted T cell fraction (not recorded which). The receptors originated from a human donor who was either an allogeneic HSCT recipient or a stem cell or donor lymphocyte infusion donor (not recorded which). It is not recorded whose cells these are; they may come from a transplant donor.

This clonotype has a handful of counts. The rearrangement joins TRBV7-9 to TRBJ2-5; 7 bases fit TRBD1. The J segment lost 9 bases and the V segment lost 2 bases, leaving 15 bases of the junction unmatched. The CDR3 has 16 amino acids. The V gene's germline CDR1 is SEHNR and CDR2 FQNEAQ (reference sequence). In DNA form, the CDR3 reads TGTGCCAGCAGCTTAACCGACAGGGACCCTCTGTTGGCCCAGTACTTC. Its translation is CASSLTDRDPLLAQYF.

This rearrangement joins TRBV4-1 to TRBJ2-7; D is uncertain. This CDR3 has 15 amino acids. Germline V CDR1 and CDR2: MGHRA, YSYEKL. Trimming left V 1 base short and J 7 bases short, with 17 bases between. The CDR3 spells CASSQVFAFAWEQYF. The CDR3 bases are TGCGCCAGCAGCCAAGTTTTCGCGTTCGCTTGGGAGCAGTACTTC.

In its sample, this clonotype was seen a few times. The chain combines TRBV27 with TRBJ2-7; a possible D gene is TRBD1 (6 bases). This CDR3 is built from 13 residues. Looked up from germline, CDR1 is MNHEY and CDR2 is SMNVEV (reference sequence). V was shortened by 5 bases and J by 3 bases, with 11 bases between the two germline ends. The CDR3 spells CASSQGQLYEQYF. The CDR3 DNA is TGTGCCAGCAGTCAGGGGCAGCTCTACGAGCAGTACTTC.

This clonotype was seen at least ten times. The CDR3 DNA follows: TGCAGCGGGGGGAACCCCCAAGAGACCCAGTACTTC. Amino acids: CSGGNPQETQYF. The chain combines TRBV29-1 with TRBJ2-5; perhaps D is TRBD1 or TRBD2 (5 bases each). Trimming shortened V by 7 bases and J by 1 base, and 10 bases separated the two germline ends. This CDR3 has 12 amino acids. In germline, CDR1 is SQVTM, CDR2 ANQGSEA.

The chain uses TRBV20-1 and TRBJ2-5; TRBD2 matches at 12 bases. This CDR3 contains 16 residues. Per the germline V gene, CDR1 is DFQATT and CDR2 is SNEGSKA (reference sequence). Germline trimming cut 4 bases from V and 5 bases from J; bases unmatched to any gene: 11. CDR3 bases: TGCAGTGCTACCCCCGCTAGCGGGAGGGCCCGGGAGACCCAGTACTTC. Protein product: CSATPASGRARETQYF.

The chain links TRBV30 to TRBJ2-6, with TRBD2 as a possible D gene (5 bases). The V end was cut by 2 bases, the J end by 8 bases, with 13 bases between. The CDR3 runs 14 residues. Germline lookup yields CDR1 GTSNPN and CDR2 SVGIG (reference sequence). CDR3 sequence (DNA): TGTGCCTGGAGTTTGATCCCCGGGACCAACGTCCTGACTTTC. Its protein is CAWSLIPGTNVLTF.

The CDR3 is CASSHANTGELFF. In DNA form, the CDR3 reads TGTGCCAGCAGCCACGCGAACACCGGGGAGCTGTTTTTT. The chain combines TRBV3-1 with TRBJ2-2; D is ambiguous. Germline CDR1 reads LGHDT; CDR2 reads YNNKEL (reference sequence). The CDR3 length is 13 residues. V dropped 3 bases and J dropped 0 bases, with 2 bases sitting between them.

This clonotype was seen ten or more times. CDR3 in amino acids: CASSVRGGETQYF. The CDR3 DNA sequence: TGTGCCAGCAGTGTCAGGGGGGGGGAGACCCAGTACTTC. The V gene is TRBV12-3 or TRBV12-4, the J gene TRBJ2-5; D is possibly TRBD1 or TRBD2 (7 bases each). V lost 5 bases, J lost 5 bases, and 12 bases lay in between. The length of the CDR3 is 13 residues.

The CDR3 reads CASSRWEQYF. In DNA, the CDR3 is TGTGCCAGCAGCCGCTGGGAGCAGTACTTC. The genes are TRBV12-3 or TRBV12-4 and TRBJ2-7, with unresolved D. The CDR3 covers 10 residues. The ends were cut back, 6 bases at V and 7 bases at J, with 7 bases in the middle.

J is TRBJ2-2 and V is TRBV12-3 or TRBV12-4; weak D call: TRBD1 (5 bases). The CDR3 has 15 amino acids. Trimming cost V 6 bases and J 0 bases, with 11 bases left between them. CDR3: CASSWTTPNTGELFF. CDR3 DNA sequence: TGTGCCAGCAGCTGGACAACTCCGAACACCGGGGAGCTGTTTTTT.

This clonotype was observed a few times. The rearrangement joins TRBV14 to TRBJ2-4; 7 positions match TRBD2. J was trimmed by 0 bases and V by 3 bases; bases with no gene match: 8. This CDR3 region has 17 residues. The germline V gene encodes CDR1 SGHDN and CDR2 FVKESK. In DNA form, the CDR3 reads TGTGCCAGCAGCCAGGGAATAGGGGAGGGAGCCAAAAACATTCAGTACTTC. Residues: CASSQGIGEGAKNIQYF.

This clonotype was detected ten times or more. V gene TRBV12-3 or TRBV12-4 combines with J gene TRBJ2-7; 8 bases agree with TRBD2. V dropped 2 bases and J dropped 3; count of bases not matched to a gene: 6. The CDR3 contains 15 residues. The CDR3 is CASSLIGRAVYEQYF. The DNA for the CDR3 is TGTGCCAGCAGTTTAATCGGGAGGGCCGTCTACGAGCAGTACTTC.

The rearrangement uses TRBV6-1 and TRBJ1-2; tentatively, D is TRBD1 (5 bases). V lost 4 bases to trimming and J lost 3 bases, with 9 bases between them. CDR1 and CDR2 (germline): MNHNS, SASEGT. This CDR3 contains 13 residues. The CDR3 region is CASSGGLDYGYTF. In DNA form, the CDR3 reads TGTGCCAGCAGTGGGGGGTTGGACTATGGCTACACCTTC.

This clonotype was found a few times. The chain is built from TRBV7-6 and TRBJ2-5, with 11 nucleotides matching TRBD2. The CDR3 runs 15 residues. V lost 5 bases and J lost 3; bases outside the gene matches: 5. The germline gives CDR1 SGHVS, CDR2 FNYEAQ. CDR3 DNA sequence: TGTGCCAGCAGCCCCCCGACTAGCGGGGAAGAGACCCAGTACTTC. Encoded protein: CASSPPTSGEETQYF.

In its sample, this clonotype was seen many times. This chain links TRBV30 with TRBJ2-5; perhaps TRBD1 as D (5 bases). Between the trimmed V and J ends, which lost 5 bases and 1 base, there was a span of 11 bases. The germline CDR1 and CDR2 sequences are GTSNPN and SVGIG (reference sequence). There are 13 residues in the CDR3. The CDR3 spells CAWSGRGQETQYF. The DNA of the CDR3 is TGTGCCTGGTCCGGTAGGGGCCAAGAGACCCAGTACTTC.

The CDR3 reads CASSLGTVMNTEAFF. CDR3 DNA sequence: TGTGCCAGCAGCTTAGGGACAGTAATGAACACTGAAGCTTTCTTT. V gene TRBV11-3 combines with J gene TRBJ1-1, with D maybe TRBD1 (6 bases). V lost 1 base and J 0 bases, leaving 9 bases between the germline ends. CDR3 length equals 15 residues. CDR1 and CDR2 (germline): SGHNT, YENEEA.

This clonotype occurred a few times. The chain has TRBV20-1 and TRBJ2-3, with a possible D match to TRBD1 (6 bases). Germline assignment: CDR1 DFQATT and CDR2 SNEGSKA (reference sequence). The CDR3 runs to 15 residues. V gave up 6 bases and J gave up 0 bases, with 16 bases separating them. CDR3 residues: CSALSGTKSTDTQYF. DNA for the CDR3: TGCAGTGCGCTCTCCGGGACAAAGAGCACAGATACGCAGTATTTT.

V gene TRBV21-1 combines with J gene TRBJ2-7; the table's D call of TRBD1 was not tested on the DNA. TRBV21-1 is labeled a pseudogene. This CDR3 has 15 amino acids. The CDR3 loop is CASSTATRKTYEQYF. The DNA for the CDR3 is TGTGCCAGCAGCACAGCAACCCGGAAGACTTACGAGCAGTACTTC.

This clonotype occurred a few times. The CDR3 is CASSEQGTGTYEQYF. CDR3 in DNA: TGTGCCAGCAGCGAACAGGGGACTGGCACCTACGAGCAGTACTTC. This rearrangement joins TRBV2 to TRBJ2-7; possible D gene TRBD1, 7 bases. CDR1 is SNHLY and CDR2 is FYNNEI in the germline V gene. The CDR3 contains 15 residues. Trimming stripped 6 bases from V and 2 bases from J, with 17 bases between.

The table lists this clonotype with a few counts. The V gene is TRBV6-1, the J gene TRBJ2-7; a possible D gene is TRBD2 (6 bases). The length of the CDR3 is 13 residues. V shed 6 bases and J shed 4 bases, with 13 bases lying between them. Germline CDR1 and CDR2: MNHNS and SASEGT. This CDR3 reads CASRSPSAYEQYF. In nucleotides, the CDR3 is TGTGCCAGCAGATCCCCTAGCGCTTACGAGCAGTACTTC.

The chain links TRBV15 to TRBJ2-1; D remains unclear. Germline V gene sequence: CDR1 LNHNV, CDR2 YYDKDF (reference sequence). The CDR3 runs to 13 residues. The ends were cut back, 8 bases at V and 3 bases at J, with 11 bases in the middle. The CDR3 here is CATRLFYYNEQFF. The CDR3 coding sequence is TGTGCCACCCGGTTGTTTTACTACAATGAGCAGTTCTTC. The full variable domain, with the rest looked up from reference TRBV15 and TRBJ2-1, is DAMVIQNPRYQVTQFGKPVTLSCSQTLNHNVMYWYQQKSSQAPKLLFHYYDKDFNNEADTPDNFQSRRPNTSFCFLDIRSPGLGDTAMYLCATRLFYYNEQFFGPGTRLTVL.

The chain has TRBV20-1 and TRBJ2-7; 7 nucleotides align to TRBD1. This CDR3 comprises 15 residues. Trimming cost V 3 bases and J 4 bases; bases outside gene matches: 12. The germline CDR1 and CDR2 sequences are DFQATT and SNEGSKA (reference sequence). The CDR3 coding sequence is TGCAGTGCTAGGTACTTGACAGGGATAGCATACGAGCAGTACTTC. It codes for CSARYLTGIAYEQYF.

The CDR3 protein is CASSQDGTGAGNTIYF. For the CDR3, the DNA is TGCGCCAGCAGCCAAGATGGGACAGGGGCTGGAAACACCATATATTTT. The chain recombines TRBV4-3 with TRBJ1-3; 10 positions agree with TRBD1. The germline V gene has CDR1 LGHNA and CDR2 YSLEER. There are 16 residues in the CDR3. V shed 0 bases and J 2 bases; nucleotides not matched to a gene: 1.

The chain recombines TRBV20-1 with TRBJ2-5, with D possibly TRBD1 on 6 matching bases. Germline V lookup: CDR1 DFQATT, CDR2 SNEGSKA (reference sequence). The CDR3 loop spans 12 amino acids. The germline V and J ends were trimmed by 3 bases and 10 bases, with 15 bases remaining between them. The CDR3 nucleotides read TGCAGTGCTAGGTTACGAGGGGGAAACCAGTACTTC. As protein: CSARLRGGNQYF.

The chain carries TRBV27 and TRBJ2-3; D uncertain. Germline values: CDR1 MNHEY, CDR2 SMNVEV (reference sequence). Trimming pared 3 bases from V and 1 base from J, leaving 11 bases between. The CDR3 is 15 residues long. CDR3 DNA sequence: TGTGCCAGCAGTTTTCTGGGCCAGGGCACAGATACGCAGTATTTT. Amino acid sequence: CASSFLGQGTDTQYF.

The DNA for the CDR3 is TGTGCCAGCAGCCCCGGGGCAGGGCGGAGCTCCTACAATGAGCAGTTCTTC. It yields the protein CASSPGAGRSSYNEQFF. V is TRBV11-2 and J is TRBJ2-1; D is perhaps TRBD1 or TRBD2 (5 bases each). The CDR3 contains 17 residues. Trimming took off 5 bases at V and 0 bases at J, with 17 bases between the two ends. Per the germline V gene, CDR1 is SGHAT and CDR2 is FQNNGV.

This clonotype was seen a handful of times. The chain carries TRBV5-1 and TRBJ2-5, with a tentative D call TRBD2 (5 bases). This CDR3 has 14 residues. Germline CDR1 SGHRS, CDR2 YFSETQ. The germline V and J ends were trimmed by 4 bases and 8 bases, with 18 bases remaining between them. This CDR3 is CASSNGPSSPTQYF. The CDR3 nucleotides read TGCGCCAGCAGCAACGGGCCTTCTAGCCCAACCCAGTACTTC.

This clonotype came up a few times. This rearrangement joins TRBV29-1 to TRBJ2-7; D gene ambiguous. Germline CDR1 and CDR2: SQVTM and ANQGSEA. This CDR3 comprises 12 residues. Trimming cost V 1 base and J 2 bases, with 6 bases left between them. The CDR3 here is CSVEGGAYEQYF. The DNA for the CDR3 is TGCAGCGTTGAAGGTGGTGCCTACGAGCAGTACTTC.

This clonotype was picked up a small number of times. The gene calls are TRBV10-3 and TRBJ2-7; 9 nucleotides agree with TRBD1. CDR1 is ENHRY and CDR2 is SYGVKD in the germline V gene. The trim removed 10 bases at V and 2 bases at J, leaving 18 bases unmatched. The CDR3 extends over 17 amino acids. CDR3 loop: CATSTWTGVWPTYEQYF. CDR3 DNA sequence: TGTGCCACTTCGACCTGGACAGGGGTTTGGCCCACCTACGAGCAGTACTTC.

V is TRBV10-3 and J is TRBJ1-1; tentative D call: TRBD1 (6 bases). Looked up from germline, CDR1 is ENHRY and CDR2 is SYGVKD. The CDR3 consists of 14 residues. With 7 bases removed from V and 4 bases from J, the gap between germline ends came to 16 bases. CDR3 bases: TGTGCCATCACCCGGGACATTGGGAGCACTGAAGCTTTCTTT. Protein product: CAITRDIGSTEAFF.

This clonotype was detected a few times. The V call is TRBV12-3 or TRBV12-4, the J call TRBJ2-7; a possible D gene is TRBD2 (6 bases). This CDR3 has 15 residues. V was clipped by 3 bases and J by 9 bases, with 21 bases between them. The DNA of the CDR3 is TGTGCCAGCAGTTTCTCCGGGCTAGCGCCCGAGGGGCAGTACTTC. Its translation: CASSFSGLAPEGQYF.

This clonotype was recorded a few times. Here the CDR3 DNA reads TGTGCCAGCAGCTTCCCAGGGGGGGAGCAGTTCTTC. Amino acids: CASSFPGGEQFF. V is TRBV5-6 and J is TRBJ2-1; the D gene is possibly TRBD1 (7 bases). Germline values: CDR1 SGHDT, CDR2 YYEEEE. The CDR3 loop spans 12 amino acids. The V end lost 2 bases, the J end lost 10 bases, and 10 bases lay between the germline ends.